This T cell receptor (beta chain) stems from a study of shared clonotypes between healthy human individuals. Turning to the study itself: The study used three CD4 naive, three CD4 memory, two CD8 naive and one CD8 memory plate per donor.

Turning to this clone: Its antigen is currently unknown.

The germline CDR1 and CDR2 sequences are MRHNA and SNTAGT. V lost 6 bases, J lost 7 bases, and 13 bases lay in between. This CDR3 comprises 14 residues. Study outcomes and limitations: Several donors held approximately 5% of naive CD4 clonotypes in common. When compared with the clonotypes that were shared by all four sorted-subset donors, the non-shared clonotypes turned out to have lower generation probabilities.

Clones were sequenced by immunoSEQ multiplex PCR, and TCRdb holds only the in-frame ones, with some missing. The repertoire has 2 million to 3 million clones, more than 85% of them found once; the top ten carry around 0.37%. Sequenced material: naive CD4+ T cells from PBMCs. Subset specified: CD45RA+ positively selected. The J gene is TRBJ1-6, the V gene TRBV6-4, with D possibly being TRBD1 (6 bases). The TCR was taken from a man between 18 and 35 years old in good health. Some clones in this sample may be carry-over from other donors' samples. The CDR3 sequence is CASSRDIGNSPLHF. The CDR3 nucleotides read TGTGCCAGCAGCCGGGACATTGGGAATTCACCCCTCCACTTT.